Below are 4 T cell receptor beta chains sequenced from a single sample in a study of T cells after posttransplantation cyclophosphamide. Some clones are missing from TCRdb's copy, which holds only in-frame ones; the method was immunoSEQ multiplex PCR. The sample holds more than 3,000 clones, approximately 80% seen once. Sequencing used memory CD8+ T cells sorted from blood. These receptors came from an older woman in good health, CMV-negative, and a related stem cell transplant donor.

The CDR3 DNA sequence: TGTGCCAGCAGCCAGGGAACAGGGGCCTACGAGCAGTACTTC. It codes for CASSQGTGAYEQYF. V usage is TRBV5-6 and J usage is TRBJ2-7; 7 nucleotides match TRBD1. J gave up 2 bases and V 4 bases, and 6 bases lay outside the gene matches. The CDR3 has 14 amino acids. Germline V CDR1 and CDR2: SGHDT, YYEEEE.

J is TRBJ1-1 and V is TRBV15; TRBD1 matches at 8 bases. The germline gives CDR1 LNHNV, CDR2 YYDKDF (reference sequence). V lost 2 bases, J lost 1 base, and 3 bases stayed unmatched. CDR3 length: 15 amino acids. The CDR3 loop reads CATSRPGTGNTEAFF. DNA for the CDR3: TGTGCCACCAGCAGACCCGGGACAGGGAACACTGAAGCTTTCTTT.

The chain recombines TRBV27 with TRBJ1-2; the D gene is possibly TRBD1 (5 bases). This CDR3 is 14 amino acids long. Germline V gene lookup returns CDR1 MNHEY and CDR2 SMNVEV (reference sequence). Trimming left V 1 base short and J 6 bases short, with 12 bases between. CDR3 sequence reads: CASSLLSQGNGYTF. The DNA for the CDR3 is TGTGCCAGCAGTTTATTGAGTCAGGGAAATGGCTACACCTTC.

The chain uses TRBV28 and TRBJ1-6; D call uncertain. The germline V gene has CDR1 MDHEN and CDR2 SYDVKM. The CDR3 runs to 18 residues. V was pared by 3 bases and J by 0 bases, with 15 bases between. DNA of the CDR3: TGTGCCAGCAGTTTCCATCGACTGTCGAGCTCCTATAATTCACCCCTCCACTTT. Protein sequence: CASSFHRLSSSYNSPLHF.